This TCR beta chain was captured in a study of OX40 agonist ivuxolimab in advanced cancers. Study context: At doses from 0.01 to 10 mg/kg, patients were given intravenous ivuxolimab every 2 weeks. The dose-escalation cohort had hepatocellular carcinoma, melanoma, renal cell or head and neck cancer.

V dropped 2 bases and J dropped 4; count of bases not matched to a gene: 11. Germline V CDR1 and CDR2: MGHRA, YSYEKL. The CDR3 loop spans 17 amino acids. General study findings and limits: Clonal expansion from baseline to week 6 occurred in both CD4+ and CD8+ T cells.

Method: immunoSEQ multiplex PCR; TCRdb's copy keeps in-frame clones and lacks some. Among fewer than 95,000 clones listed, over 80% were seen once. Concerning this clone: Its specificity is unknown.

The specimen comprised CD4+ or CD8+ T cells sorted from blood, sampled in a trial of the OX40 agonist ivuxolimab. The TCR originated in an adult with an advanced solid tumor such as melanoma, head and neck, liver or kidney cancer. The chain carries TRBV4-1 and TRBJ1-3; 7 bases are shared with TRBD1. CDR3 amino acids: CASSQWDRESWGNTIYF. In DNA, the CDR3 is TGCGCCAGCAGCCAATGGGACAGAGAGAGTTGGGGAAACACCATATATTTT.